One sample yielded the 29 T cell receptor beta chains listed below, sequenced in a study of Graves' ophthalmopathy and Graves' hyperthyroidism. Amplified material comprised TCR beta CDR3 regions derived from RNA transcripts. In the first round, RT-PCR was carried out with HTBI primers, and a multiplex PCR formed the second round. TCRdb used MiXCR to reprocess the multiplex PCR reads, holding one entry per CDR3 protein. The table has about 390,000 distinct CDR3 sequences, roughly 15% seen once. Material for sequencing was peripheral blood. The origin of the receptors is a woman aged 18-30 years with stable Graves' hyperthyroidism.

This clonotype came up many times. The chain joins TRBV19 to TRBJ2-5; D is perhaps TRBD2 (5 bases). V lost 9 bases, J lost 5 bases, and 16 bases lay in between. CDR1 is LNHDA and CDR2 is SQIVND in the germline V gene (reference sequence). The CDR3 is made up of 13 amino acids. DNA of the CDR3: TGTGCCAGCCGACCGGGTGGGGAGGAGACCCAGTACTTC. Translating it yields CASRPGGEETQYF.

Many counts were recorded for this clonotype. V and J are TRBV7-2 and TRBJ2-7, with D perhaps being TRBD1 or TRBD2 (5 bases each). CDR3 size: 15 residues. The germline V gene encodes CDR1 SGHTA and CDR2 FQGNSA. The V gene lost 5 bases and the J gene lost 3 bases, with 17 bases spanning the gap. The CDR3 protein is CASSRLGTPYYEQYF. In DNA form, the CDR3 reads TGTGCCAGCAGCCGCCTAGGGACGCCTTACTACGAGCAGTACTTC.

This rearrangement joins TRBV28 to TRBJ1-2; 7 nucleotides line up with TRBD1. This CDR3 spans 16 amino acids. V was clipped by 5 bases and J by 0 bases; unmatched bases: 9. Germline-derived CDR1 and CDR2 are MDHEN and SYDVKM. This CDR3 reads CASSPGTATSNYGYTF. CDR3 in DNA: TGTGCCAGCAGTCCCGGGACAGCTACCTCTAACTATGGCTACACCTTC.

This clonotype showed up just a few times. V gene TRBV19 combines with J gene TRBJ1-5; D not certain. This CDR3 contains 14 residues. Trimming shortened V by 4 bases and J by 2 bases, and 9 bases separated the two germline ends. Germline CDR1 and CDR2: LNHDA and SQIVND (reference sequence). CDR3 sequence (DNA): TGTGCCAGTAGTAACGGTGTTGGCAATCAGCCCCAGCATTTT. This encodes CASSNGVGNQPQHF.

This chain joins TRBV20-1 and TRBJ1-6, with D possibly being TRBD1 (6 bases). This CDR3 is built from 15 residues. CDR1 is DFQATT and CDR2 is SNEGSKA in the germline V gene (reference sequence). V lost 3 bases and J 0 bases, leaving 9 bases between the germline ends. The chain's CDR3 is CSARSGASYNSPLHF. In DNA form, the CDR3 reads TGCAGTGCTAGGTCGGGGGCCTCCTATAATTCACCCCTCCACTTT.

The chain is built from TRBV11-2 and TRBJ2-7, with a weak D call TRBD2 (6 bases). V was shortened by 4 bases and J by 7 bases, with 11 bases between the two germline ends. The CDR3 is made up of 12 amino acids. The germline CDR1 and CDR2 sequences are SGHAT and FQNNGV. The CDR3 DNA follows: TGTGCCAGCAGCTCGGGACTGGGGGAGCAGTACTTC. Translated, it gives CASSSGLGEQYF.

CDR3 sequence reads: CASSIDLLLQGGEVETQYF. The DNA for the CDR3 is TGTGCCAGTAGTATAGATCTATTATTACAGGGGGGGGAAGTAGAGACCCAGTACTTC. The chain has TRBV19 and TRBJ2-5; maybe TRBD1 (8 bases). V lost 0 bases, J lost 4 bases, and 24 bases lay in between. Germline-derived CDR1 and CDR2 are LNHDA and SQIVND (reference sequence). This CDR3 is 19 amino acids long.

This clonotype was picked up many times. The genes are TRBV20-1 and TRBJ2-7; TRBD2 aligns across 8 bases. The V segment lost 5 bases and the J segment 3 bases; nucleotides outside the gene matches: 9. The CDR3 runs to 14 residues. Germline values: CDR1 DFQATT, CDR2 SNEGSKA (reference sequence). CDR3 protein: CSARLAGSVYEQYF. CDR3 sequence (DNA): TGCAGTGCTCGTTTAGCGGGGAGCGTCTACGAGCAGTACTTC.

The chain couples TRBV27 to TRBJ1-5; no firm D call. Trimming removed 5 bases at V and 8 bases at J, with 13 bases between. The CDR3 is made up of 13 amino acids. Germline V gene sequence: CDR1 MNHEY, CDR2 SMNVEV (reference sequence). The CDR3, as DNA: TGTGCCAGCAGTCATTGGGGTTGGGAGCCCCAGCATTTT. This sequence encodes CASSHWGWEPQHF.

This clonotype was recorded many times. The genes are TRBV7-9 and TRBJ2-7; D assignment may be TRBD1 or TRBD2 (5 bases each). This CDR3 contains 13 residues. Germline V CDR1 and CDR2: SEHNR, FQNEAQ (reference sequence). Trimming stripped 5 bases from V and 1 base from J, with 9 bases between. The CDR3 loop reads CASSRGVSYEQYF. Written as DNA, the CDR3 is TGTGCCAGCAGCCGGGGCGTATCCTACGAGCAGTACTTC.

This clonotype was seen many times. The chain joins TRBV5-1 to TRBJ2-7; no definite D call. The V end lost 1 base, the J end lost 3 bases, and 11 bases lay between the germline ends. Germline CDR1 reads SGHRS; CDR2 reads YFSETQ. The CDR3 covers 14 residues. This CDR3 is CASSLSVADYEQYF. CDR3 DNA sequence: TGCGCCAGCAGCTTGTCGGTGGCAGACTACGAGCAGTACTTC. Filled out from reference TRBV5-1 and TRBJ2-7, the complete variable domain reads KAGVTQTPRYLIKTRGQQVTLSCSPISGHRSVSWYQQTPGQGLQFLFEYFSETQRNKGNFPGRFSGRQFSNSRSEMNVSTLELGDSALYLCASSLSVADYEQYFGPGTRLTVT.

This clonotype was recorded many times. The chain joins TRBV9 to TRBJ2-2, with no clear D. The CDR3 is 12 amino acids. Germline CDR1 reads SGDLS; CDR2 reads YYNGEE. V was cut by 3 bases and J by 5 bases, with 5 bases left in between. DNA for the CDR3: TGTGCCAGCAGCGGTCTTACCGGGGAGCTGTTTTTT. Encoded protein: CASSGLTGELFF.

This clonotype was observed a few times. This chain links TRBV18 with TRBJ2-3, with 11 nucleotides matching TRBD1. Germline V gene lookup returns CDR1 KGHSH and CDR2 LQKENI. This CDR3 is built from 16 residues. V lost 3 bases, J lost 4 bases, and 6 bases stayed unmatched. This CDR3 is CASSPSRTGGPDTQYF. The CDR3, as DNA: TGTGCCAGCTCACCGTCCAGGACAGGGGGCCCAGATACGCAGTATTTT.

This chain joins TRBV6-2 or TRBV6-3 and TRBJ1-1; D ambiguous. In germline, CDR1 is MNHEY, CDR2 SVGEGT. With 0 bases removed from V and 4 bases from J, the gap between germline ends came to 12 bases. CDR3 length equals 15 residues. Written as DNA, the CDR3 is TGTGCCAGCAGTTACTCGGACGGCGCTACCACTGAAGCTTTCTTT. Its protein is CASSYSDGATTEAFF.

This clonotype has at least ten counts. This chain connects TRBV20-1 to TRBJ2-7; 8 nucleotides align to TRBD2. CDR1 is DFQATT and CDR2 is SNEGSKA in the germline V gene (reference sequence). Trimming removed 6 bases from V and 5 bases from J; junction bases left unmatched: 15. The CDR3 is 15 residues long. CDR3 nucleotide sequence: TGCAGTGCGCGGCTATATAGCGGGGTGCGGAACGAGCAGTACTTC. This gives the protein CSARLYSGVRNEQYF.

This chain connects TRBV25-1 to TRBJ2-3; 10 bases agree with TRBD2. V gave up 11 bases and J gave up 3 bases; unmatched junction bases: 8. This CDR3 comprises 14 residues. The germline V gene encodes CDR1 MGHDK and CDR2 SYGVNS. In DNA, the CDR3 is TGTGCCGTCTCTAGCGGGAGTAGGACAGATACGCAGTATTTT. It codes for CAVSSGSRTDTQYF.

This clonotype was detected a few times. The rearrangement links TRBV27 to TRBJ1-2; D is possibly TRBD1 (5 bases). CDR1 is MNHEY and CDR2 is SMNVEV in the germline V gene (reference sequence). Trimming shortened V by 4 bases and J by 8 bases, and 14 bases separated the two germline ends. This CDR3 spans 13 amino acids. The CDR3 DNA sequence: TGTGCCAGCAGTTCTCCCGGGGACGAGGGCTACACCTTC. It yields the protein CASSSPGDEGYTF.

This clonotype has a count of ten or more. The CDR3 sequence: CASSLARGAYEQYF. The CDR3 DNA reads as TGTGCCAGCAGCTTAGCTAGGGGTGCCTACGAGCAGTACTTC. The rearrangement links TRBV7-2 to TRBJ2-7; D perhaps matches TRBD1 (5 bases). The CDR3 has 14 amino acids. Trimming shortened V by 0 bases and J by 2 bases, and 8 bases separated the two germline ends. Germline-derived CDR1 and CDR2 are SGHTA and FQGNSA.

The chain's CDR3 is CASSPLDREGYGYTF. The CDR3 DNA is TGTGCCAGCAGTCCCCTCGACAGGGAGGGCTATGGCTACACCTTC. The gene calls are TRBV28 and TRBJ1-2; TRBD1 matches 7 bases. J was trimmed by 4 bases and V by 5 bases; bases with no gene match: 10. The CDR3 consists of 15 residues. CDR1 MDHEN and CDR2 SYDVKM come from the germline V gene.

This clonotype was picked up many times. The chain employs TRBV5-1 and TRBJ2-7, with a tentative D call TRBD1 (6 bases). This CDR3 contains 12 residues. Trimming shortened V by 2 bases and J by 6 bases, and 9 bases separated the two germline ends. The germline gives CDR1 SGHRS, CDR2 YFSETQ. Here the CDR3 DNA reads TGCGCCAGCAGCTTTCAGGGGTTCGAGCAGTACTTC. Translation: CASSFQGFEQYF. Drawing the rest from reference TRBV5-1 and TRBJ2-7, the complete variable domain is KAGVTQTPRYLIKTRGQQVTLSCSPISGHRSVSWYQQTPGQGLQFLFEYFSETQRNKGNFPGRFSGRQFSNSRSEMNVSTLELGDSALYLCASSFQGFEQYFGPGTRLTVT.

V usage is TRBV6-5 and J usage is TRBJ1-3; D might be TRBD1 (5 bases). The germline gives CDR1 MNHEY, CDR2 SVGAGI. V lost 2 bases and J 0 bases, leaving 11 bases between the germline ends. The CDR3 runs to 16 residues. The CDR3 is CASSYAGGYSGNTIYF. The CDR3 DNA sequence: TGTGCCAGCAGTTACGCTGGGGGGTACTCTGGAAACACCATATATTTT.

This clonotype showed up many times. The rearrangement joins TRBV3-1 to TRBJ1-5; D is undetermined. With 5 bases removed from V and 4 bases from J, the gap between germline ends came to 12 bases. The germline CDR1 and CDR2 sequences are LGHDT and YNNKEL (reference sequence). This CDR3 comprises 14 residues. The DNA of the CDR3 is TGTGCCAGCAGCTTACAAGGGATGAATCAGCCCCAGCATTTT. It yields the protein CASSLQGMNQPQHF.

The CDR3 nucleotides read TGCAGTGCTAGAGATAGTGGCGGGGGGGTAACCGGGGAGCTGTTTTTT. Protein: CSARDSGGGVTGELFF. This chain uses TRBV20-1 with TRBJ2-2; 9 nucleotides align to TRBD2. Germline V gene data show CDR1 as DFQATT and CDR2 as SNEGSKA (reference sequence). J gave up 5 bases and V 0 bases, and 7 bases lay outside the gene matches. The CDR3 has 16 amino acids.

This clonotype was observed at least ten times. The V and J genes are TRBV6-2 or TRBV6-3 and TRBJ2-7, with 9 positions matching TRBD1. Germline V gene sequence: CDR1 MNHEY, CDR2 SVGEGT. Trimming at V came to 10 bases and at J to 3 bases, leaving 7 bases not matched to a gene. CDR3 length equals 13 residues. The CDR3 region has the DNA TGTGCCACCCTGGGACAGGGTCTCTACGAGCAGTACTTC. Translation gives CATLGQGLYEQYF.

The gene calls are TRBV6-2 or TRBV6-3 and TRBJ1-6; 11 bases fit TRBD1. This CDR3 has 16 amino acids. The junction had 3 bases not matched to a gene; V was cut back by 2 bases and J by 6 bases. CDR1 is MNHEY, CDR2 SVGEGT, per germline. DNA for the CDR3: TGTGCCAGCAGTTACGGGACAGGGGGAGGTAATTCACCCCTCCACTTT. Translating gives CASSYGTGGGNSPLHF.

This clonotype was observed many times. The chain uses TRBV5-1 and TRBJ2-7, with D maybe TRBD2 (6 bases). Trimming left V 6 bases short and J 0 bases short, with 13 bases between. Germline V gene lookup returns CDR1 SGHRS and CDR2 YFSETQ. The CDR3 has 14 amino acids. The CDR3 here is CASNLGGDSYEQYF. In DNA form, the CDR3 reads TGCGCCAGCAACCTCGGGGGTGACTCCTACGAGCAGTACTTC.

This clonotype was recorded at least ten times. The J gene is TRBJ1-1, the V gene TRBV27, with a weak D call TRBD1 (5 bases). V was shortened by 6 bases and J by 7 bases, with 18 bases between the two germline ends. Germline loops: CDR1 MNHEY, CDR2 SMNVEV (reference sequence). The CDR3 has 14 amino acids. Here the CDR3 DNA reads TGTGCCAGCAGCGGGGACGGGACCGTTCTTGAAGCTTTCTTT. Protein: CASSGDGTVLEAFF.

At least ten counts were recorded for this clonotype. This sequence joins TRBV20-1 and TRBJ1-5, with D maybe TRBD1 (5 bases). Trimming pared 1 base from V and 2 bases from J, leaving 18 bases between. The CDR3 sequence is 17 residues long. Germline V lookup: CDR1 DFQATT, CDR2 SNEGSKA (reference sequence). CDR3 sequence: CSARGLPSGRGNQPQHF. CDR3 DNA: TGCAGTGCTAGAGGCCTACCGTCAGGGCGGGGCAATCAGCCCCAGCATTTT.

Ten or more counts support this clonotype. The chain carries TRBV18 and TRBJ1-6; D possibly corresponds to TRBD1 (5 bases). Trimming removed 2 bases from V and 7 bases from J, with 12 bases in between. CDR1 is KGHSH and CDR2 is LQKENI in the germline V gene. This CDR3 is built from 15 residues. Here the CDR3 DNA reads TGTGCCAGCTCACCAAAGGGGTTTGGCAATTCACCCCTCCACTTT. Its protein product is CASSPKGFGNSPLHF.